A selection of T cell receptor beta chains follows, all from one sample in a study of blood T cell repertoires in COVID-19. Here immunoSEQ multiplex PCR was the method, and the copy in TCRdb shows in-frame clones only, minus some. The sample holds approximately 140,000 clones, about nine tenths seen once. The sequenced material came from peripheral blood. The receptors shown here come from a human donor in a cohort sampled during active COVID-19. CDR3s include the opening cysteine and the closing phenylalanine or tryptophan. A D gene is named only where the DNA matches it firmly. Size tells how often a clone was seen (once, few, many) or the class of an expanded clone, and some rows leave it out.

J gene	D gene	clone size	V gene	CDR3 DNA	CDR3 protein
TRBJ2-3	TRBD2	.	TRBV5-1	TGCGCCAGCAGAAATGGGACTAGAATTCCAGATACGCAGTATTTT	CASRNGTRIPDTQYF
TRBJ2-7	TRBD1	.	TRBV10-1	TGCGCCAGCAGTGCCCCGGGACAGGGGGCCGGAGAGCAGTACTTC	CASSAPGQGAGEQYF
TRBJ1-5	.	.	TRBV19	TGTGCCAGTAGTATAGGGCATCTCCCTAGCAACAATCAGCCCCAGCATTTT	CASSIGHLPSNNQPQHF
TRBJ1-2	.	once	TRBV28	TGTGCCAGCAGCAACCCCAGGGGTTGGGTCTATGGCTACACCTTC	CASSNPRGWVYGYTF
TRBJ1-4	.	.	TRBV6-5	TGTGCCAGCAGTTATGTCCCGTTCAATGAAAAACTGTTTTTT	CASSYVPFNEKLFF
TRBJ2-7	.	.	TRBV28	TGTGCCAGCAGTTCTCCAGGGCGACGGGACTTCTTCTACGAGCAGTACTTC	CASSSPGRRDFFYEQYF
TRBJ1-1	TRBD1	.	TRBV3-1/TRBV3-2	TGTGCCAGCAGCCAAATGCTGACAGGGGGGGAAGCTTTCTTT	CASSQMLTGGEAFF
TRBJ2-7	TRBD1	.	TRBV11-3	TGTGCCAGCAGCTTTGGACAGGGGAACGAGCAGTACTTC	CASSFGQGNEQYF
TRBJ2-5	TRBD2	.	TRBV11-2	TGTGCCAGCAGCTTCGGGGCGGGGGGAACGGAGACCCAGTACTTC	CASSFGAGGTETQYF
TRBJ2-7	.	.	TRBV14	TGTGCCAGCAGCCCCCTCGAGGGTAGGTACGAGCAGTACTTC	CASSPLEGRYEQYF
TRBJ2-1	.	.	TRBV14	TGTGCCAGCAGCCAAGTCTCCAGGGGGGATGAGCAGTTCTTC	CASSQVSRGDEQFF
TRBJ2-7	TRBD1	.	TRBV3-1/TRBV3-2	TGTGCCAGCAGCCAAGGGACAGGGGGCGCGCAGCCCTACGAGCAGTACTTC	CASSQGTGGAQPYEQYF
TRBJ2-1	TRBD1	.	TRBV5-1	TGCGCCAGCAGCTTGCGACAGGGGGCGCGTTCCTACAATGAGCAGTTCTTC	CASSLRQGARSYNEQFF
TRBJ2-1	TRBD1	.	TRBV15	TGTGCCACCAGGCGTGCCAGGGGGCAAGACAATGAGCAGTTCTTC	CATRRARGQDNEQFF
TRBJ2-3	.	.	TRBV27	TGTGCCAGCGAAGGGAGCGGCACAGATACGCAGTATTTT	CASEGSGTDTQYF
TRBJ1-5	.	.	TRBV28	TGTGCCAGCAGAACCGCCGGGGTAAATCAGCCCCAGCATTTT	CASRTAGVNQPQHF
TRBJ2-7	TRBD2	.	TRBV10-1	TGCGCCAGCAATGGACTAGCGGACTACGAGCAGTACTTC	CASNGLADYEQYF
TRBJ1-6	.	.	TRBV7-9	TGTGCCAGCAGCCCGAACATGAATTCACCCCTCCACTTT	CASSPNMNSPLHF
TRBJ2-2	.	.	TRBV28	TGTGCCACCAGTTTATCCAGGGTAAACACCGGGGAGCTGTTTTTT	CATSLSRVNTGELFF
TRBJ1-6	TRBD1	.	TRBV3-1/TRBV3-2	TGTGCCAGCAGCACCTCGGACAGGGGCACCTATAATTCACCCCTCCACTTT	CASSTSDRGTYNSPLHF
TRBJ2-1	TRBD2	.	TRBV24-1	TGTGCCACCAGTGAATCCACTAGCGCCAGTCAAAGGGAGCAGTTCTTC	CATSESTSASQREQFF
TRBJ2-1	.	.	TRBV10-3	TGTGCCATCAGTGAATCGGGGAGTTTCGACAATGAGCAGTTCTTC	CAISESGSFDNEQFF
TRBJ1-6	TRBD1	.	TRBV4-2	TGTGCCAGCAGCCAAGATCTGGGACAGGGAACTTCACCCCTCCACTTT	CASSQDLGQGTSPLHF
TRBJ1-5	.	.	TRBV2	TGTGCCAGCAGTGCGGGCAGGGGACGCAATCAGCCCCAGCATTTT	CASSAGRGRNQPQHF
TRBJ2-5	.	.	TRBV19	TGTGCCAGTAGATCGGGGAGAGGGCCGCAAGAGACCCAGTACTTC	CASRSGRGPQETQYF
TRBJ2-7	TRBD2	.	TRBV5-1	TGCGCCAGCAGCTCCGGACGGGGAGGGTACGAGCAGTACTTC	CASSSGRGGYEQYF
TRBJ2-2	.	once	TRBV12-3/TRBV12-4	TGTGCCAGCAGACACCCTACCGGGGAGCTGTTTTTT	CASRHPTGELFF
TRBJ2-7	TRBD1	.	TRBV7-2	TGTGCCAGCAGCTTAGGACAGGGGGGGGCTTACGAGCAGTACTTC	CASSLGQGGAYEQYF
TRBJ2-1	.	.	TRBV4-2	TGTGCCAGCAGCCAAGGACAAGGGGATCGCAATGAGCAGTTCTTC	CASSQGQGDRNEQFF
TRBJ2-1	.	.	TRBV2	TGTGCCAGCACCCAGTGGGGGGGCTCGGGGAATGAGCAGTTCTTC	CASTQWGGSGNEQFF
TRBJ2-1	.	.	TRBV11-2	TGTGCCAGCACCCATGCGGCGGGTCGATACAATGAGCAGTTCTTC	CASTHAAGRYNEQFF